This T cell receptor (beta chain) was sequenced during a study of early T cells in non-severe SARS-CoV-2 infection. About the study: Sequencing of bulk RNA from unsorted whole blood was done, without chain pairing.

There are a few counts of this clonotype. Its antigen remains unidentified. Study-level findings and limits: The VDJdb matching leaned toward anti-spike CD8 responses and overlooked private and CD4 specificities.

Researchers attached unique molecular identifiers to individual cDNA molecules. TCRdb independently ran MiXCR on the 5' RACE reads; one entry per CDR3 protein. The sample has approximately 90,000 distinct CDR3 sequences, roughly 17% seen once. The germline V gene has CDR1 LGHNA and CDR2 YSLEER. The CDR3 totals 15 residues. The germline V and J ends were trimmed by 5 bases and 2 bases, with 13 bases remaining between them. The sequences come from whole blood, collected at baseline. The V gene is TRBV4-3, the J gene TRBJ2-1; D may be TRBD2 (5 bases). This clonotype was sampled from an adult who was a healthcare worker with PCR-confirmed SARS-CoV-2 infection or an uninfected control (not recorded which). CDR3 loop: CASSITGSTYNEQFF. The CDR3 region has the DNA TGCGCCAGCAGCATAACGGGATCCACCTACAATGAGCAGTTCTTC.